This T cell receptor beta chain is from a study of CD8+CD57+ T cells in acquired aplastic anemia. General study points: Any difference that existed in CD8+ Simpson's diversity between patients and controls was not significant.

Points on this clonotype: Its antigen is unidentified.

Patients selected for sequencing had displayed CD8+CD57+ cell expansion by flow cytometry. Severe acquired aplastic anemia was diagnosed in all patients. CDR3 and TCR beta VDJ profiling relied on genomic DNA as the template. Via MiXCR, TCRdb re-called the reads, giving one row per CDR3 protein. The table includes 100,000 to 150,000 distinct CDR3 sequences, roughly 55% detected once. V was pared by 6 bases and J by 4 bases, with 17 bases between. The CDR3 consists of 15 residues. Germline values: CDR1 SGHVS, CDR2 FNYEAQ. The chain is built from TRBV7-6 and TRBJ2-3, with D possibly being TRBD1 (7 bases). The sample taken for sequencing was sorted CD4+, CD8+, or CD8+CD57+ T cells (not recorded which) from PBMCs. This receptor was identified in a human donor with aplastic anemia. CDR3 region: CASRLAQGGADTQYF. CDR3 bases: TGTGCCAGCAGGCTCGCCCAGGGGGGTGCAGATACGCAGTATTTT.